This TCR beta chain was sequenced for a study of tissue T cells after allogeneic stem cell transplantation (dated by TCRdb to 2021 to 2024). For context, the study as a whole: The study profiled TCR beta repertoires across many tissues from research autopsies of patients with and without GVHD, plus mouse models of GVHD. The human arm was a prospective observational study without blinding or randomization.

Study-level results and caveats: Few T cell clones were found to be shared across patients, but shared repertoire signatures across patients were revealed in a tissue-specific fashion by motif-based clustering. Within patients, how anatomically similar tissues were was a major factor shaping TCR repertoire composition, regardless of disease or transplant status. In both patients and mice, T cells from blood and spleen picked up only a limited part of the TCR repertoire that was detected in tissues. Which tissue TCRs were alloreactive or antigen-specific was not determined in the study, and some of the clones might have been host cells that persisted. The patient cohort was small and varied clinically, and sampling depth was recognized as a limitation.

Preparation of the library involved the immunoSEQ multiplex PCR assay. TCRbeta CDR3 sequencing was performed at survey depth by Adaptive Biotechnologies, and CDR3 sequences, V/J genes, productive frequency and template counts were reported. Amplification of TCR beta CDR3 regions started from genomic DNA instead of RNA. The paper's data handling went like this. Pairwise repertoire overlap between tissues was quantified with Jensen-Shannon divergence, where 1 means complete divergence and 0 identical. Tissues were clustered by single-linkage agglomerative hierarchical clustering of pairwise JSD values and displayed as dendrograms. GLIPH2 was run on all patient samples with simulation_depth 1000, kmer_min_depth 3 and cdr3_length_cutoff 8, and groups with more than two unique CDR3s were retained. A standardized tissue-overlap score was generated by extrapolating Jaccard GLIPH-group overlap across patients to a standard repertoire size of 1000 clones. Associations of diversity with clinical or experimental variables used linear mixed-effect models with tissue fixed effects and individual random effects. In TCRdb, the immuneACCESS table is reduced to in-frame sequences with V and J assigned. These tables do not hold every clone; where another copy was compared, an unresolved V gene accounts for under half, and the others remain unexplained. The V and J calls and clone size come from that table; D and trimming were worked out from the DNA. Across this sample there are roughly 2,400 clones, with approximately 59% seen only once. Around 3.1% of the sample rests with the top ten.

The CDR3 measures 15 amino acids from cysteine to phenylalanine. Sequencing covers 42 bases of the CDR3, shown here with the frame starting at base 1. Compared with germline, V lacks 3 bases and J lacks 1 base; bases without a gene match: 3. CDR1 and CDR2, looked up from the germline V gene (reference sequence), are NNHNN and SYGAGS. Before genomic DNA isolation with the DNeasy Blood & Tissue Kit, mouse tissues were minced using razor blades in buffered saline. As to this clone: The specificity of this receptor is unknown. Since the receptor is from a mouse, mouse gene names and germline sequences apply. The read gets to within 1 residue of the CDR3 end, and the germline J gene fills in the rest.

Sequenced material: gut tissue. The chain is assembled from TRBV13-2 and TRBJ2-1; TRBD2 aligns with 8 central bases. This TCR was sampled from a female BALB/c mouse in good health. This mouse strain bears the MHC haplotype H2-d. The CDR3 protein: CASGGRDWNYAEQFF. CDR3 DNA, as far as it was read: TGTGCCAGCGGTGGAAGGGACTGGAACTATGCTGAGCAGTTC.